A few counts support the clone carrying this T cell receptor beta chain. The antigen is not known. Germline V gene data show CDR1 as MNHEY and CDR2 as SVGAGI. This CDR3 contains 15 residues. The germline V and J ends were trimmed by 5 bases and 2 bases, with 10 bases remaining between them. Method: immunoSEQ multiplex PCR; TCRdb's copy keeps in-frame clones and lacks some. The sample holds under 500,000 clones, 92% seen once. The data were obtained in a study of Ad26.COV2.S vaccination and SARS-CoV-2 variants. Points from the study as a whole: Measures of TCR breadth and depth may have fallen short of total T cell responses.

As for treatment: about 20 received Ad26.COV2.S at low or high dose, single or two shots; several received placebo; per-sample allocation not given. Sampling happened 63 days after the first vaccine or placebo injection. Aged 18-55 years, donor was enrolled in Boston in the early 2020s. Vaccine was an Ad26 vector expressing Wuhan-strain SARS-CoV-2 spike. The J gene is TRBJ2-6, the V gene TRBV6-5; D is unresolved. The sample in question was peripheral blood, obtained in a trial of Ad26.COV2.S vaccine versus placebo. This TCR derives from a person between 18 and 65 years old who received the Ad26.COV2.S COVID-19 vaccine or a placebo. CDR3 DNA: TGTGCCAGCAGTCGTCAAGGGCCTGGGGCCAACGTCCTGACTTTC. Protein product: CASSRQGPGANVLTF.